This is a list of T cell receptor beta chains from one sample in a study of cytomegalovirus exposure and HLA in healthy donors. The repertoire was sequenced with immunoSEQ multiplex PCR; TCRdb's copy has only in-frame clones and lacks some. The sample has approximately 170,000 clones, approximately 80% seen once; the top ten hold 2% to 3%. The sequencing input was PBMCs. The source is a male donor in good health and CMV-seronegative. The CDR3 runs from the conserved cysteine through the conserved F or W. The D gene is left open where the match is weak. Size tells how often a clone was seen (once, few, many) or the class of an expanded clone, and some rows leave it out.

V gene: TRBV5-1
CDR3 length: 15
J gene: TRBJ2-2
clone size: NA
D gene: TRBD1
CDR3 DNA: TGCGCCAGCAGAATGGGACAGGGATGGACCGGGGAGCTGTTTTTT
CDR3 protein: CASRMGQGWTGELFF

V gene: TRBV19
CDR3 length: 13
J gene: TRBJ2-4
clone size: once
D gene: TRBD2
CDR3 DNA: TGTGCCAGTAGCCCCGGGGGGACGAACATTCAGTACTTC
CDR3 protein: CASSPGGTNIQYF

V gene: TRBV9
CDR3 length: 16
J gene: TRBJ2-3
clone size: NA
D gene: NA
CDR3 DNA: TGTGCCAGCAGCGGAACTAGGTTTGCAAGCACAGATACGCAGTATTTT
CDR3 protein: CASSGTRFASTDTQYF

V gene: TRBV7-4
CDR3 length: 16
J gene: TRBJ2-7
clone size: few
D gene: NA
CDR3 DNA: TGTGCCAGCACCCCAAGTAGGACAGCCGCGCTCTACGAGCAGTACTTC
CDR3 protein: CASTPSRTAALYEQYF

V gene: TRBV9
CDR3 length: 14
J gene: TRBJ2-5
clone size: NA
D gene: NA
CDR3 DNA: TGTGCCAGCAGCGTAAGTGTCAGGGGAGAGACCCAGTACTTC
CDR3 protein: CASSVSVRGETQYF

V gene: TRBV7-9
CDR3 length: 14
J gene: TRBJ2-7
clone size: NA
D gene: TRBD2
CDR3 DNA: TGTGCCAGCAGCAGTGGCGGGGGGGAGTACGAGCAGTACTTC
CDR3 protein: CASSSGGGEYEQYF

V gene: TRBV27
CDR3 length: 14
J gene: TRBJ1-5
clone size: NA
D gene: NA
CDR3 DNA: TGTGCCAGCAGTACCAGGGGCTCCAATCAGCCCCAGCATTTT
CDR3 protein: CASSTRGSNQPQHF

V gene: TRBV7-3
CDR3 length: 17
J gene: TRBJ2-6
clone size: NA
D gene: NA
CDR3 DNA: TGTGCCAGCAGCTTATCCGGCAGACTCTCTGGGGCCAACGTCCTGACTTTC
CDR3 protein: CASSLSGRLSGANVLTF

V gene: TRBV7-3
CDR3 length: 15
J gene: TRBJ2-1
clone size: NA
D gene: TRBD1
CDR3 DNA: TGTGCCAGCAGCTTACAGGGGGCCCCTCTCAATGAGCAGTTCTTC
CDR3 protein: CASSLQGAPLNEQFF

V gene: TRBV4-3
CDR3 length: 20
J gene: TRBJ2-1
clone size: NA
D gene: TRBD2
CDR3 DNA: TGCGCCAGCAGCCAAGAGGGGGGTAGCGGGAGGGCCTTCGGGTACAATGAGCAGTTCTTC
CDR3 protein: CASSQEGGSGRAFGYNEQFF

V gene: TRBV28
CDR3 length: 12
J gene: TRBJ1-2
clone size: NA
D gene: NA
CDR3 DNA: TGTGCCAGCAGTTTCAGGCACTATGGCTACACCTTC
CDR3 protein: CASSFRHYGYTF

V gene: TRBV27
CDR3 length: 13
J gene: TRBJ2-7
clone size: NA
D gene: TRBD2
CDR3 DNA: TGTGCCAGCACAGCTAGCGGCTCCTACGAGCAGTACTTC
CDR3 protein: CASTASGSYEQYF

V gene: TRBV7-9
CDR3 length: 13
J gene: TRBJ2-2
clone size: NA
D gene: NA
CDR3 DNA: TGTGCCAGCAGCTTGGCAGGGACCGGGGAGCTGTTTTTT
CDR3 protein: CASSLAGTGELFF

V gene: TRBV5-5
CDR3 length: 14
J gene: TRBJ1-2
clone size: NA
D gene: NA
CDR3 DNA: TGTGCCAGCAGCAACGTCCGAGGAAGCTATGGCTACACCTTC
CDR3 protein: CASSNVRGSYGYTF

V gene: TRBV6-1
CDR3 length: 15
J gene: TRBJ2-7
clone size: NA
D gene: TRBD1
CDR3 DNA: TGTGCCAGCAGTACTTCCGGGACAGGGGCCTACGAGCAGTACTTC
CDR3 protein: CASSTSGTGAYEQYF

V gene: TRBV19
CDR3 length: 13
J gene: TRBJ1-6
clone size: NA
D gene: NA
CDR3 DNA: TGTGCCAGTAACTCGGTATATAATTCACCCCTCCACTTT
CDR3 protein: CASNSVYNSPLHF

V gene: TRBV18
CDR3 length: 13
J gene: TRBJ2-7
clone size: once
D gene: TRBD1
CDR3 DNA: TGTGCCAGCTCGTCCGGGACAGGGCGCGAGCAGTACTTC
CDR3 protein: CASSSGTGREQYF

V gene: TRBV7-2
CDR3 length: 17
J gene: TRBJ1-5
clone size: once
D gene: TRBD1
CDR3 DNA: TGTGCCAGCAGCCAAAACAGGGGCCCCTATAGCAATCAGCCCCAGCATTTT
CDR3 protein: CASSQNRGPYSNQPQHF

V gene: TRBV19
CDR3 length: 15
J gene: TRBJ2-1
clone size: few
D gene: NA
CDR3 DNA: TGTGCCAGTAGTAGCGGTTCTCTCTCCTACAATGAGCAGTTCTTC
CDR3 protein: CASSSGSLSYNEQFF

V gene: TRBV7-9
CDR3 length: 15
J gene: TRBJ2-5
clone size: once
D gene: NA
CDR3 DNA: TGTGCCAGCAGCTTATCCTCACAGGGTCTTATGGAGCAGTACTTC
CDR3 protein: CASSLSSQGLMEQYF

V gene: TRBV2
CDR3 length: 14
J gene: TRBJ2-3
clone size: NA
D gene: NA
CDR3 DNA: TGTGCCAGCAGCGGAGGAATTAGCACAGATACGCAGTATTTT
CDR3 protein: CASSGGISTDTQYF

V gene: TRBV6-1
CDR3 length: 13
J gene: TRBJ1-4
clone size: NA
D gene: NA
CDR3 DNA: TGTGCCAGCAATGGGGGGATTAATGAAAAACTGTTTTTT
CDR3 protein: CASNGGINEKLFF

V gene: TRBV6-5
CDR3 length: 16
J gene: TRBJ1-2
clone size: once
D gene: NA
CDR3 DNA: TGTGCCAGCAGTTACTCCTTTCGGGGAGCGGATGGAGGCTACACCTTC
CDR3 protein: CASSYSFRGADGGYTF

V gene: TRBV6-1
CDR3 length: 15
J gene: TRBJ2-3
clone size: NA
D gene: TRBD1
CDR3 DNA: TGTGCCAGCAGTGGGGACAGGGGGGGAGGAGATACGCAGTATTTT
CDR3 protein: CASSGDRGGGDTQYF

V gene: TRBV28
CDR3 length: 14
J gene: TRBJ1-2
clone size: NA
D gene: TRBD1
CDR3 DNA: TGTGCCAGCAGTCCCGACCAGGGGGCGCGCGGCTACACCTTC
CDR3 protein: CASSPDQGARGYTF

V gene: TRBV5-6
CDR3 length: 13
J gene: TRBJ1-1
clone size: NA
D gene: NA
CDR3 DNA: TGTGCCAGCAGAGGACAGATGAACACTGAAGCTTTCTTT
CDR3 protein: CASRGQMNTEAFF

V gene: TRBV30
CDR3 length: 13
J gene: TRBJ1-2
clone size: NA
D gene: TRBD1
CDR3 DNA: TGTGCCTGGACAGGGGGCTTGGGCTATGGCTACACCTTC
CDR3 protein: CAWTGGLGYGYTF

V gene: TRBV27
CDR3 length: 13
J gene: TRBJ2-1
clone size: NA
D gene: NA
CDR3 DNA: TGTGCCAGCAGACTGACAGTATACAATGAGCAGTTCTTC
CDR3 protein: CASRLTVYNEQFF

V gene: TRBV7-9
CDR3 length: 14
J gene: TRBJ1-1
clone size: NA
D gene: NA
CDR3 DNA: TGTTCCAGCAGCTTAGTACCCGGACTGACTGAAGCTTTCTTT
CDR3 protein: CSSSLVPGLTEAFF

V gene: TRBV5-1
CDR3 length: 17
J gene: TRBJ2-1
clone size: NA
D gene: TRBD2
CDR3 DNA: TGCGCCAGCAGCCTGGGCATTACTAGCGGGAGTCGGAATGAGCAGTTCTTC
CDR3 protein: CASSLGITSGSRNEQFF

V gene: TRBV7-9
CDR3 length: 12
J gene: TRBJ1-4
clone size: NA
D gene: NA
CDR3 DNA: TGTGCCAGCAGCTTAGGTAGCGAAAAACTGTTTTTT
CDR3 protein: CASSLGSEKLFF

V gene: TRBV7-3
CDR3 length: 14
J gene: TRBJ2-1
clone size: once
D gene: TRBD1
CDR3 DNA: TGTGCCAGCAGCTTGAGCCGGGACAGTAATGAGCAGTTCTTC
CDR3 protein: CASSLSRDSNEQFF

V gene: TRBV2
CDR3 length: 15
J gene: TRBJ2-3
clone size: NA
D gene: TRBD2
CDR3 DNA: TGTGCCAGCAGTAGACTAGCGGGGGGGACAGATACGCAGTATTTT
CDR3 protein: CASSRLAGGTDTQYF

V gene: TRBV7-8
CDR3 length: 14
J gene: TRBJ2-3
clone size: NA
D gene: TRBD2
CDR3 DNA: TGTGCCAGCAGCACTTCGACTAGCATTGATACGCAGTATTTT
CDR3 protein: CASSTSTSIDTQYF

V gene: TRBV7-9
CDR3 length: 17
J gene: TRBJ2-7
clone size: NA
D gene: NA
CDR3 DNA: TGTGCCAGCAGCTTACTAACAGGGTCGGTTAGTGCCTACGAGCAGTACTTC
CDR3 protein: CASSLLTGSVSAYEQYF